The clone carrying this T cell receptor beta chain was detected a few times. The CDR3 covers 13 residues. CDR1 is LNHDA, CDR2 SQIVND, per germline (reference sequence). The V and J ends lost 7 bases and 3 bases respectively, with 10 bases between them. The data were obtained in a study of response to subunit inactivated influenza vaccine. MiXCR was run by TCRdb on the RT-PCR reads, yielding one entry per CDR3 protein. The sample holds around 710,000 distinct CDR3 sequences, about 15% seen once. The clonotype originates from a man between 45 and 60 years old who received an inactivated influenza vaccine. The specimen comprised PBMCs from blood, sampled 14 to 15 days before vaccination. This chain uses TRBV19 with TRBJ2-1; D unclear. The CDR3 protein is CASTSALYNEQFF. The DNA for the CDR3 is TGTGCCAGTACAAGTGCCCTCTACAATGAGCAGTTCTTC.